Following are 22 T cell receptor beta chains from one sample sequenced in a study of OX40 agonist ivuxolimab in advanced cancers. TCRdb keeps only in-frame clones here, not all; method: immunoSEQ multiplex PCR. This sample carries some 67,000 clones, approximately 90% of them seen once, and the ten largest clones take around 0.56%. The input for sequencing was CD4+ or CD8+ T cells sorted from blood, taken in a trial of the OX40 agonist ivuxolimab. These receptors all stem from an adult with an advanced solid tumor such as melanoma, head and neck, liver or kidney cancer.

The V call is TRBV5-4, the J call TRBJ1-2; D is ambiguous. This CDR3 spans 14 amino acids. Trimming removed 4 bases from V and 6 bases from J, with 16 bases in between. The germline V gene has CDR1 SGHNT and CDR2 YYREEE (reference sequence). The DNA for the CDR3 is TGTGCCAGCAGCCCTCCGGAGGAGGGCGATGGCTACACCTTC. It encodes CASSPPEEGDGYTF.

CDR3 protein: CASSREGLYNEQFF. CDR3 coding DNA: TGCGCCAGCAGCCGTGAGGGACTATACAATGAGCAGTTCTTC. The V and J genes are TRBV5-1 and TRBJ2-1; 7 nucleotides line up with TRBD2. Germline values: CDR1 SGHRS, CDR2 YFSETQ. CDR3 length equals 14 residues. V was clipped by 4 bases and J by 4 bases; unmatched bases: 5.

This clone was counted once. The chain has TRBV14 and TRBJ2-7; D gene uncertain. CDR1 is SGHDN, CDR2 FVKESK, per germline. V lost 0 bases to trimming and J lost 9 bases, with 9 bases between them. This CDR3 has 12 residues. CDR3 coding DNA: TGTGCCAGCAGCCAAGATGGTCTCGCGCAGTACTTC. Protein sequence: CASSQDGLAQYF.

CDR3 nucleotide sequence: TGTGCCAGCAGCTGGACTAATAACAATGAGCAGTTCTTC. Its protein is CASSWTNNNEQFF. V gene TRBV6-5 combines with J gene TRBJ2-1; a weak D match, TRBD2 (6 bases). The germline V and J ends were trimmed by 6 bases and 5 bases, with 11 bases remaining between them. Germline loops: CDR1 MNHEY, CDR2 SVGAGI. The length of the CDR3 is 13 residues.

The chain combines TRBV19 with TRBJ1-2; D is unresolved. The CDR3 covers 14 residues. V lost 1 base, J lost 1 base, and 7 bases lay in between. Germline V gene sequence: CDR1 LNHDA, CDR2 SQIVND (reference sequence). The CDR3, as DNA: TGTGCCAGTAGTATAGGACGGCATAACTATGGCTACACCTTC. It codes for CASSIGRHNYGYTF.

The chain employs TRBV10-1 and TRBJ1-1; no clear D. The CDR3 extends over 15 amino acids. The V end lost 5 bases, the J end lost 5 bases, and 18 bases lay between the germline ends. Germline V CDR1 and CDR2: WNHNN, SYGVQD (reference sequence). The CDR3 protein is CASSSTPIVTTEAFF. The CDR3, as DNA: TGCGCCAGCAGTTCGACTCCTATTGTCACGACTGAAGCTTTCTTT.

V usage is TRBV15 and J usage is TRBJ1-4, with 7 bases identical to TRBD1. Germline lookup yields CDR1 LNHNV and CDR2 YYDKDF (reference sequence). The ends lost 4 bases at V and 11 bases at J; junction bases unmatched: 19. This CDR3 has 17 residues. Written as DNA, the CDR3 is TGTGCCACCAGCACTCGGGACAGAGGAAATCTAATGAGGAAACTGTTTTTT. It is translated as CATSTRDRGNLMRKLFF. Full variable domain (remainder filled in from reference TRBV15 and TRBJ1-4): DAMVIQNPRYQVTQFGKPVTLSCSQTLNHNVMYWYQQKSSQAPKLLFHYYDKDFNNEADTPDNFQSRRPNTSFCFLDIRSPGLGDTAMYLCATSTRDRGNLMRKLFFGSGTQLSVL.

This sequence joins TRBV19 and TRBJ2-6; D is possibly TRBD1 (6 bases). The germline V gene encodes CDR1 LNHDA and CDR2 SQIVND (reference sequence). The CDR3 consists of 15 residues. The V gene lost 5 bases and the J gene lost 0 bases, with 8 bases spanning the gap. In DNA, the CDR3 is TGTGCCAGTAGTGAAGGGGGCTCTGGGGCCAACGTCCTGACTTTC. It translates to CASSEGGSGANVLTF.

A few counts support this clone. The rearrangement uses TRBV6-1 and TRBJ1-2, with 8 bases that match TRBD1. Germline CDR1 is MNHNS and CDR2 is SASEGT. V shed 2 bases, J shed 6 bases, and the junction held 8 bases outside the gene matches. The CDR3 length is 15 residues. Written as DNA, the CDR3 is TGTGCCAGCAGTGAACAACAGGGGGATGCAAATGGCTACACCTTC. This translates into CASSEQQGDANGYTF.

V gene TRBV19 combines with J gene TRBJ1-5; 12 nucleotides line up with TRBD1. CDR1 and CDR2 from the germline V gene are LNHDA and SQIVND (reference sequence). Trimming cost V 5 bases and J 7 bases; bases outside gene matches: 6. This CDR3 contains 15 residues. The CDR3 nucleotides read TGTGCCAGTAGTCTCCCGGGACAGGGGGCACAGCCCCAGCATTTT. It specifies CASSLPGQGAQPQHF.

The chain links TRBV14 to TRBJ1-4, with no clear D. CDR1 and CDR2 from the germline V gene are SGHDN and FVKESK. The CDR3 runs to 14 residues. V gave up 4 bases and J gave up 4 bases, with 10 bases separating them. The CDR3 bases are TGTGCCAGCAGCCCCGGCGGGAATAATGAAAAACTGTTTTTT. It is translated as CASSPGGNNEKLFF.

The CDR3, as DNA: TGCGCCAGCACGGAGGGATCGGGCACTGAAGCTTTCTTT. This sequence encodes CASTEGSGTEAFF. V and J are TRBV5-1 and TRBJ1-1; D is ambiguous. Trimming shortened V by 6 bases and J by 4 bases, and 13 bases separated the two germline ends. Germline loops: CDR1 SGHRS, CDR2 YFSETQ. This CDR3 contains 13 residues.

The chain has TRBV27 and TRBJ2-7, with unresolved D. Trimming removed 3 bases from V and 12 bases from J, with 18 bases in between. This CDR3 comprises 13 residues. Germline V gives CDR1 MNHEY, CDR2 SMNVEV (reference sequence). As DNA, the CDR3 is TGTGCCAGCAGTTTGACCCAAGACTCCCCTCCGTACTTC. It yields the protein CASSLTQDSPPYF.

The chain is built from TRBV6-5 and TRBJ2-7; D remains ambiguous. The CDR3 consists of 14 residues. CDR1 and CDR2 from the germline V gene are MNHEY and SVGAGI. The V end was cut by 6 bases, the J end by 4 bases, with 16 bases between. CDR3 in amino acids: CASRPEGGSYEQYF. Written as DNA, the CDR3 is TGTGCCAGCAGGCCGGAAGGTGGTTCGTACGAGCAGTACTTC.

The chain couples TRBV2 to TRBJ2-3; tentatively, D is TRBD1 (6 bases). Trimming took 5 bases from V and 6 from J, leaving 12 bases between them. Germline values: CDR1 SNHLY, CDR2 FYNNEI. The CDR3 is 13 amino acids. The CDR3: CASSLDRPDTQYF. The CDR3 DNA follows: TGTGCCAGCAGTCTTGACAGGCCCGATACGCAGTATTTT.

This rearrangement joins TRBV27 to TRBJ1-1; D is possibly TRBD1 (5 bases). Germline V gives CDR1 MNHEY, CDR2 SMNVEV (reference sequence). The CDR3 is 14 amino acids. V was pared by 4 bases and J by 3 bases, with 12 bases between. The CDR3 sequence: CASSSRRGYTEAFF. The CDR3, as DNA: TGTGCCAGCAGTTCTCGACGGGGCTACACTGAAGCTTTCTTT.

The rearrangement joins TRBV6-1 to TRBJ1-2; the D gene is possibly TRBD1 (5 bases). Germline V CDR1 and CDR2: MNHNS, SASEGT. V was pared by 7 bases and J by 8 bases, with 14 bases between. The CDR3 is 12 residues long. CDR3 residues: CASKPREVGYTF. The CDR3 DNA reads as TGTGCCAGCAAGCCCAGGGAAGTCGGCTACACCTTC.

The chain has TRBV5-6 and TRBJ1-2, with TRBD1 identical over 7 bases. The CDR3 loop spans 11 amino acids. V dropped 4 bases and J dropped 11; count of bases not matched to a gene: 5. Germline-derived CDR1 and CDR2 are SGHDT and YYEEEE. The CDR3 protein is CASSVGQEYTF. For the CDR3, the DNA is TGTGCCAGCAGCGTCGGACAGGAGTACACCTTC.

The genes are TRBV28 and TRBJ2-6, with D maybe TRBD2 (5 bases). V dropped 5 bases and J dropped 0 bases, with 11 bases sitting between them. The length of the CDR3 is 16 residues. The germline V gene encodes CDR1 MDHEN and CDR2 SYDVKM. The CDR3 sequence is CASSLMRASGANVLTF. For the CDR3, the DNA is TGTGCCAGCAGTCTCATGCGGGCCTCTGGGGCCAACGTCCTGACTTTC.

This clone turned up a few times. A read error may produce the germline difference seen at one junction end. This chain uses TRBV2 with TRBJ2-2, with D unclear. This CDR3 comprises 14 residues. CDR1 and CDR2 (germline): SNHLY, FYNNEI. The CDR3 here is CASREGSNTGELFF. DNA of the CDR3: TGTGCCAGCAGAGAAGGGTCGAACACCGGGGAGCTGTTTTTT.

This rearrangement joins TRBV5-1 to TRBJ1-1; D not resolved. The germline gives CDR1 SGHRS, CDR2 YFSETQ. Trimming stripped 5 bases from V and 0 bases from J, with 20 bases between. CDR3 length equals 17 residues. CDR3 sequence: CASRGRTVLNMNTEAFF. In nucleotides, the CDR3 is TGCGCCAGCAGGGGCCGAACAGTCCTTAACATGAACACTGAAGCTTTCTTT.

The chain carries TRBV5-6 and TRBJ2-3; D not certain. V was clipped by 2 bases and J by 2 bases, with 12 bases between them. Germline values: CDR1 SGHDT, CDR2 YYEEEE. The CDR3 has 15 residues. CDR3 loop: CASSLPPRHTDTQYF. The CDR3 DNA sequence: TGTGCCAGCAGCTTACCGCCGAGGCACACAGATACGCAGTATTTT.